The 4 T cell receptor beta chains in this list originate from one sample, sequenced in a study of PD-L1 blockade in urothelial cancer. Assay used: immunoSEQ multiplex PCR; TCRdb lists only in-frame clones, some missing. Among some 84,000 clones listed, approximately 90% were seen once. Sequencing was performed on PBMCs, taken around atezolizumab (anti-PD-L1) treatment. These receptor sequences come from a woman in her 70s with urothelial cancer.

There are a few counts of this clone. This chain connects TRBV2 to TRBJ1-2; D may be TRBD1 (6 bases). There are 15 residues in the CDR3. Germline V gene data show CDR1 as SNHLY and CDR2 as FYNNEI. V was clipped by 6 bases and J by 4 bases, with 18 bases between them. The DNA for the CDR3 is TGTGCCAGCAGAGTAGGACAGCTTTCCTTCTATGGCTACACCTTC. Translated, it gives CASRVGQLSFYGYTF. Complete variable domain (other parts from reference TRBV2 and TRBJ1-2): EPEVTQTPSHQVTQMGQEVILRCVPISNHLYFYWYRQILGQKVEFLVSFYNNEISEKSEIFDDQFSVERPDGSNFTLKIRSTKLEDSAMYFCASRVGQLSFYGYTFGSGTRLTVV.

The chain joins TRBV18 to TRBJ2-7, with D perhaps matching TRBD1 (6 bases). Germline-derived CDR1 and CDR2 are KGHSH and LQKENI. Trimming left V 3 bases short and J 2 bases short, with 11 bases between. The CDR3 is 14 residues long. The CDR3 DNA is TGTGCCAGCTCACCTCTGGACAGTCCCTACGAGCAGTACTTC. Protein sequence: CASSPLDSPYEQYF.

The V gene is TRBV27, the J gene TRBJ2-3, with 8 bases identical to TRBD2. This CDR3 has 16 amino acids. The germline V gene encodes CDR1 MNHEY and CDR2 SMNVEV (reference sequence). The trim removed 0 bases at V and 5 bases at J, leaving 7 bases unmatched. The CDR3 coding sequence is TGTGCCAGCAGTTTATCGCGGGCTAGCGGGCTAGATACGCAGTATTTT. Residues: CASSLSRASGLDTQYF.

The chain employs TRBV5-4 and TRBJ1-1; D gene ambiguous. Per the germline V gene, CDR1 is SGHNT and CDR2 is YYREEE (reference sequence). This CDR3 is 13 amino acids long. Trimming took off 0 bases at V and 2 bases at J, with 5 bases between the two ends. The CDR3 is CASSLAPNTEAFF. The DNA of the CDR3 is TGTGCCAGCAGCTTGGCTCCCAACACTGAAGCTTTCTTT.